This TCR beta chain was recorded in a study of T-cell reconstitution after alpha-beta-depleted transplantation in children. Overall study findings and caveats: About two months after transplant, alpha-beta T cells reportedly came from several hundred expanded graft clones. Recipient T cells and thymic progenitors that survived gave rise to the high TCRbeta diversity observed at day 60 in some patients. A year had passed since transplant, and T-cell counts and diversity by then came mostly from newly produced T cells.

This clonotype is labeled medium-sized. Its antigen remains unidentified. The junction does not match germline at one end; this may be a read error. This CDR3 spans 12 amino acids. As it was prepared, the TCRbeta library received unique molecular identifiers. TCRdb re-called the PCR reads through MiXCR, storing one row per CDR3 protein. The table has 85,000 to 120,000 distinct CDR3 sequences, roughly 7.1% seen once. The sequenced sample was PBMCs, obtained before TCRalphabeta/CD19-depleted stem cell transplant. The receptor was derived from a boy aged 2-9 years with acute lymphoblastic leukemia, due to receive a stem cell transplant. The chain recombines TRBV12-3 or TRBV12-4 with TRBJ2-1, with unresolved D. CDR3 sequence: CASFNLKRKVVF. DNA for the CDR3: TGTGCCAGCTTTAACTTGAAGAGGAAGGTGGTCTTC.